The 22 T cell receptor beta chains in this list originate from one sample, sequenced in a study of radiotherapy plus CTLA-4 blockade in lung cancer. Method: immunoSEQ multiplex PCR; TCRdb's copy keeps in-frame clones and lacks some. The sample consists of tens of thousands of clones, roughly 83% of them appearing once. The specimen comprised peripheral blood, sampled from a patient treated with radiotherapy plus ipilimumab. Every receptor here comes from a human donor with non-small cell lung cancer who had a complete response to radiotherapy plus ipilimumab.

This rearrangement joins TRBV29-1 to TRBJ1-4, with D possibly TRBD1 on 6 matching bases. Trimming stripped 6 bases from V and 7 bases from J, with 15 bases between. CDR3 length: 13 amino acids. Germline-derived CDR1 and CDR2 are SQVTM and ANQGSEA. Here the CDR3 reads CSVSGTTAEKLFF. CDR3 nucleotide sequence: TGCAGCGTCTCAGGGACAACGGCTGAAAAACTGTTTTTT.

This clone came up a few times. This chain joins TRBV21-1 and TRBJ1-1; TRBD1 is the table's D call and was not checked against the DNA. TRBV21-1 is reported as a pseudogene. The CDR3 covers 17 residues. CDR3 region: CASSKVGTERRETEAFF. CDR3 nucleotides: TGTGCCAGCAGCAAAGTGGGGACAGAACGTAGAGAGACTGAAGCTTTCTTT.

The chain combines TRBV30 with TRBJ2-3, with 7 bases identical to TRBD2. The CDR3 is 14 amino acids. The trim removed 2 bases at V and 1 base at J, leaving 3 bases unmatched. Per the germline V gene, CDR1 is GTSNPN and CDR2 is SVGIG (reference sequence). CDR3 DNA: TGTGCCTGGAGTAGCGGGATCGGCACAGATACGCAGTATTTT. Its protein is CAWSSGIGTDTQYF.

This chain links TRBV6-1 with TRBJ2-5, with 7 bases identical to TRBD2. This CDR3 spans 13 amino acids. Germline CDR1 and CDR2: MNHNS and SASEGT. V was clipped by 2 bases and J by 4 bases; unmatched bases: 1. In DNA, the CDR3 is TGTGCCAGCAGTGAAAGCGGGGTAGAGACCCAGTACTTC. Amino acid sequence: CASSESGVETQYF.

This clone qualifies as medium-sized (0.01 to 0.1%). CDR3 nucleotide sequence: TGTGCCTGGAGAAGTCTAGGTTACGAGCAGTACTTC. Encoded protein: CAWRSLGYEQYF. This chain connects TRBV30 to TRBJ2-7; no clear D. CDR1 GTSNPN and CDR2 SVGIG come from the germline V gene (reference sequence). Trimming pared 3 bases from V and 4 bases from J, leaving 10 bases between. The CDR3 covers 12 residues. The full variable domain, its missing parts supplied by reference TRBV30 and TRBJ2-7, is SQTIHQWPATLVQPVGSPLSLECTVEGTSNPNLYWYRQAAGRGLQLLFYSVGIGQISSEVPQNLSASRPQDRQFILSSKKLLLSDSGFYLCAWRSLGYEQYFGPGTRLTVT.

V gene TRBV5-6 combines with J gene TRBJ1-1; no clear D gene. V was shortened by 1 base and J by 0 bases, with 13 bases between the two germline ends. The CDR3 has 16 residues. Germline values: CDR1 SGHDT, CDR2 YYEEEE. CDR3 in DNA: TGTGCCAGCAGCTTGACAGCTCGGATTATGAACACTGAAGCTTTCTTT. It yields the protein CASSLTARIMNTEAFF.

CDR3 nucleotide sequence: TGCAGCGTTGGGACAGGGATCTATAATTCACCCCTCCACTTT. Amino acid sequence: CSVGTGIYNSPLHF. The chain couples TRBV29-1 to TRBJ1-6; 8 bases align to TRBD1. V lost 4 bases to trimming and J lost 3 bases; unmatched junction nucleotides: 2. This CDR3 contains 14 residues. Germline V gene sequence: CDR1 SQVTM, CDR2 ANQGSEA.

This clone was seen once. The rearrangement joins TRBV10-3 to TRBJ2-2; 12 bases fit TRBD1. The ends lost 4 bases at V and 7 bases at J; junction bases unmatched: 7. The CDR3 totals 16 residues. The germline CDR1 and CDR2 sequences are ENHRY and SYGVKD. CDR3: CAISGGTGGEYGELFF. CDR3 nucleotides: TGTGCCATCAGTGGGGGGACAGGGGGCGAGTACGGGGAGCTGTTTTTT.

The chain uses TRBV29-1 and TRBJ1-4; TRBD1 matches 8 bases. Per germline, CDR1 SQVTM and CDR2 ANQGSEA. V was pared by 6 bases and J by 7 bases, with 4 bases of the junction left unmatched. This CDR3 region has 12 residues. The CDR3 DNA reads TGCAGCGTCTCGGACAGGGTTGAAAAACTGTTTTTT. Protein: CSVSDRVEKLFF.

The chain couples TRBV29-1 to TRBJ2-1; 8 nucleotides align to TRBD2. This CDR3 region has 13 residues. J gave up 9 bases and V 6 bases, and 10 bases lay outside the gene matches. Per germline, CDR1 SQVTM and CDR2 ANQGSEA. The CDR3: CSVNGGGGSEQFF. As DNA, the CDR3 is TGCAGCGTGAACGGGGGGGGCGGGTCTGAGCAGTTCTTC.

With respect to this clone: This specimen includes other DNA sequences encoding the same CDR3. The chain links TRBV5-1 to TRBJ1-5, with 8 bases fitting TRBD1. The germline CDR1 and CDR2 sequences are SGHRS and YFSETQ. Unmatched junction bases numbered 5, after V lost 4 bases and J lost 2 bases. The CDR3 spans 15 residues. CDR3 bases: TGCGCCAGCAGCCTCGGACAGGGACGCAATCAGCCCCAGCATTTT. Protein sequence: CASSLGQGRNQPQHF.

The table lists this clone with a count of one. The rearrangement links TRBV11-2 to TRBJ2-3, with D possibly matching TRBD2 (6 bases). This CDR3 contains 14 residues. Deletions cut 6 bases from V and 1 base from J, with 11 bases between. Germline V gene data show CDR1 as SGHAT and CDR2 as FQNNGV. DNA for the CDR3: TGTGCCAGCAGGGGACTGTTGGGCACAGATACGCAGTATTTT. It is translated as CASRGLLGTDTQYF.

The chain employs TRBV7-9 and TRBJ1-1, with D possibly being TRBD1 (6 bases). Trimming stripped 3 bases from V and 7 bases from J, with 18 bases between. Germline V gene sequence: CDR1 SEHNR, CDR2 FQNEAQ (reference sequence). The CDR3 is made up of 15 amino acids. For the CDR3, the DNA is TGTGCCAGCAGCTTCCCACGGACAGAAGGGGATGAAGCTTTCTTT. It specifies CASSFPRTEGDEAFF.

J is TRBJ2-2 and V is TRBV11-2; D might be TRBD2 (5 bases). Germline assignment: CDR1 SGHAT and CDR2 FQNNGV. The CDR3 sequence is 14 residues long. Trimming stripped 7 bases from V and 1 base from J, with 10 bases between. The CDR3 here is CASNHGGNTGELFF. The DNA of the CDR3 is TGTGCCAGCAACCACGGAGGGAACACCGGGGAGCTGTTTTTT. The whole variable domain, filled in from reference TRBV11-2 and TRBJ2-2, reads EAGVAQSPRYKIIEKRQSVAFWCNPISGHATLYWYQQILGQGPKLLIQFQNNGVVDDSQLPKDRFSAERLKGVDSTLKIQPAKLEDSAVYLCASNHGGNTGELFFGEGSRLTVL.

This clone appeared a few times. The chain combines TRBV9 with TRBJ2-1; 10 positions agree with TRBD2. From germline, CDR1 is SGDLS and CDR2 YYNGEE. The CDR3 length is 18 residues. V was pared by 0 bases and J by 8 bases, with 14 bases of the junction left unmatched. CDR3 nucleotide sequence: TGTGCCAGCAGCGTAGAGTCTAGCGGGAGTTACCGGTTTCATGAGCAGTTCTTC. Encoded protein: CASSVESSGSYRFHEQFF.

This clone appeared a few times. The V gene is TRBV10-3, the J gene TRBJ1-4; 9 bases map to TRBD1. Germline V lookup: CDR1 ENHRY, CDR2 SYGVKD. Trimming cost V 2 bases and J 8 bases; bases outside gene matches: 3. CDR3 length equals 14 residues. The CDR3 is CAISETGGGEKLFF. CDR3 sequence (DNA): TGTGCCATCAGTGAGACAGGGGGCGGAGAAAAACTGTTTTTT.

The chain has TRBV6-5 and TRBJ2-3; the D gene is possibly TRBD2 (5 bases). The CDR3 is 13 residues long. Trimming took 7 bases from V and 4 from J, leaving 12 bases between them. Per germline, CDR1 MNHEY and CDR2 SVGAGI. The CDR3 loop reads CASTDGLADTQYF. CDR3 DNA sequence: TGTGCCAGCACCGATGGACTGGCAGATACGCAGTATTTT.

A single count supports this clone. The chain recombines TRBV6-5 with TRBJ1-2; 9 bases agree with TRBD1. Germline CDR1 and CDR2: MNHEY and SVGAGI. J gave up 5 bases and V 4 bases, and 5 bases lay outside the gene matches. CDR3 size: 14 residues. CDR3 coding DNA: TGTGCCAGCAGTTGGACAGGGGAGGAGTATGGCTACACCTTC. Amino acid sequence: CASSWTGEEYGYTF.

The chain employs TRBV11-3 and TRBJ2-5, with TRBD1 identical over 9 bases. V dropped 4 bases and J dropped 4; count of bases not matched to a gene: 10. Germline lookup yields CDR1 SGHNT and CDR2 YENEEA. The CDR3 covers 16 residues. CDR3 residues: CASSSAGTGRVETQYF. The CDR3 region has the DNA TGTGCCAGCAGCTCCGCCGGGACAGGGAGGGTAGAGACCCAGTACTTC. The full variable domain, in which reference TRBV11-3 and TRBJ2-5 provide the parts outside the CDR3, is EAGVVQSPRYKIIEKKQPVAFWCNPISGHNTLYWYLQNLGQGPELLIRYENEEAVDDSQLPKDRFSAERLKGVDSTLKIQPAELGDSAVYLCASSSAGTGRVETQYFGPGTRLLVL.

The chain has TRBV4-1 and TRBJ2-3; 12 bases map to TRBD1. CDR3 length: 17 residues. Germline lookup yields CDR1 MGHRA and CDR2 YSYEKL. Trimming removed 0 bases from V and 5 bases from J; junction bases left unmatched: 6. The DNA for the CDR3 is TGCGCCAGCAGCCAAGATCGGGACAGGGGGCGCTTAGATACGCAGTATTTT. It encodes CASSQDRDRGRLDTQYF.

As for this clone: One end of the junction fails to match germline, which may point to a read error. The rearrangement joins TRBV7-8 to TRBJ1-5; 7 bases match TRBD1. The CDR3 extends over 13 amino acids. Germline V gives CDR1 SGHVS, CDR2 FQNEAQ. The CDR3 DNA follows: TGTGCCAGCAGCTTAGGGACCCAGGGGGAGTCATATTTT. It translates to CASSLGTQGESYF.

Only one count was recorded for this clone. The chain combines TRBV4-3 with TRBJ2-2; 7 nucleotides align to TRBD2. This CDR3 has 17 residues. V was pared by 1 base and J by 2 bases, with 7 bases of the junction left unmatched. Per the germline V gene, CDR1 is LGHNA and CDR2 is YSLEER. The CDR3 region has the DNA TGCGCCAGCAGCCAAGGAGCCGGGACTACCAACACCGGGGAGCTGTTTTTT. Translated: CASSQGAGTTNTGELFF.